This T cell receptor beta chain was recorded in a study of blood T cell repertoires in COVID-19. Study-level background: Samples of COVID-19 (acute and convalescent) were obtained from the United States, Italy and Spain. Sources were T cells, B-cell-depleted T cells, or PBMCs; the material itself was cDNA or gDNA.

The germline V gene encodes CDR1 GTSNPN and CDR2 SVGIG (reference sequence). V lost 2 bases and J lost 8; bases outside the gene matches: 13. The CDR3 is made up of 15 amino acids. Original handling: Estimated nucleated cell counts came from reference gene primer amplification. Profiling relied on immunoSEQ multiplex PCR, and the TCRdb table lists in-frame clones only, not all of them. That table furnishes V, J and clone size, whereas the DNA furnished D and trimming. The sample includes hundreds of thousands of clones, around 87% of them seen just once. The receptor comes from a human donor in a cohort sampled during active COVID-19. This sequence joins TRBV30 and TRBJ1-2; TRBD1 aligns across 8 bases. Sample: peripheral blood. DNA of the CDR3: TGTGCCTGGAGTTTTATGGGCCAGACAGGGGACGGCTACACCTTC. Translated, it gives CAWSFMGQTGDGYTF.